The TCR beta chain described here comes from a study of CD8 T cells in ankylosing spondylitis. Study-wide results and limits: Certain motif variants had earlier appeared in reactive arthritis synovial fluid and blood. Ankylosing spondylitis blood appeared to carry a characteristic TCR beta motif of roughly 8 highly homologous variants.

TCRdb ran MiXCR on the 5' RACE reads and lists one entry per CDR3 protein. The sample lists more than 600,000 distinct CDR3 sequences; under 20% were seen once. The CDR3 has 18 residues. Germline CDR1 is KGHSH and CDR2 is LQKENI. The V gene end was trimmed by 0 bases and the J gene end by 0 bases; junction bases not matched to a gene: 6. This clonotype was found a few times. Its antigen remains unknown. This chain uses TRBV18 with TRBJ1-4, with TRBD1 identical over 8 bases. The sample was blood, either unsorted or a sorted T cell fraction (not recorded which). This receptor was taken from a male donor with ankylosing spondylitis. CDR3 region: CASSPPGQASSTNEKLFF. CDR3 DNA sequence: TGTGCCAGCTCACCACCGGGACAGGCCTCCTCAACTAATGAAAAACTGTTTTTT.